This T cell receptor beta chain comes out of a study of blood T cell repertoires in COVID-19. Study background: Material from acute and convalescent COVID-19 was sourced from the United States, Italy and Spain. The cDNA or gDNA used as material had been derived from T cells, B-cell-depleted T cells, or PBMCs.

V was shortened by 4 bases and J by 1 base, with 14 bases between the two germline ends. The CDR3 totals 16 residues. CDR1 LGHDT and CDR2 YNNKEL come from the germline V gene (reference sequence). In the study's own analysis: Scientists estimated how many nucleated cells there were by amplifying reference gene primers. Libraries were prepared by immunoSEQ multiplex PCR; TCRdb keeps only in-frame clonotypes and omits some of them. The DNA gave D and trimming, while V, J and clone size come from that table. The sample includes a few hundred thousand clones, approximately 82% seen only once; the top ten take roughly 1.9%.

The chain is built from TRBV3-1 (or the pseudogene TRBV3-2) and TRBJ2-1, with D unclear. This receptor was taken from a man aged 30 to 45 who had recovered from COVID-19. Sequencing was performed on peripheral blood. The CDR3 here is CASSPLSAFSYNEQFF. CDR3 nucleotide sequence: TGTGCCAGCAGCCCCCTCAGCGCCTTTTCCTACAATGAGCAGTTCTTC.